Listed below are T cell receptor beta chains from one sample, sequenced in a study of regulatory T cells in long-lasting Graves disease. Each CDR3 protein is one row after TCRdb ran MiXCR on the multiplex PCR reads. The table shows approximately 480,000 distinct CDR3 sequences, with 15% to 20% occurring only once. These records were also assigned to another study, of T cells in Graves' hyperthyroidism and ophthalmopathy.

Material: peripheral blood mononuclear cells (PBMCs), obtained at new diagnosis, from a patient treated with antithyroid drugs. The origin of the receptors is a man aged 35 to 55 with Graves disease. Both conserved end residues are part of each CDR3. D genes are given only for firm matches. For some rows the clone size is stated as once, few or many, or as a class when expanded; others skip it.

j_call: TRBJ2-7; d_call: -; v_call: TRBV2; clone_size: many; cdr3_aa: CASSAGGEQYF; cdr3_nt: TGTGCCAGCAGTGCCGGGGGCGAGCAGTACTTC
j_call: TRBJ2-2; d_call: -; v_call: TRBV18; clone_size: many; cdr3_aa: CASSPLQGISGELFF; cdr3_nt: TGTGCCAGCTCACCACTGCAGGGAATATCTGGGGAGCTGTTTTTT
j_call: TRBJ2-5; d_call: TRBD1; v_call: TRBV5-1; clone_size: -; cdr3_aa: CASSLTIGTGEETQYF; cdr3_nt: TGCGCCAGCAGCTTGACAATTGGGACAGGGGAAGAGACCCAGTACTTC
j_call: TRBJ2-2; d_call: -; v_call: TRBV11-3; clone_size: many; cdr3_aa: CASSRSPGRTHPGELFF; cdr3_nt: TGTGCCAGCAGCCGCTCTCCGGGACGGACCCACCCCGGGGAGCTGTTTTTT
j_call: TRBJ2-7; d_call: -; v_call: TRBV2; clone_size: many; cdr3_aa: CASRSDSLSYEQYF; cdr3_nt: TGTGCCAGCAGATCCGACAGCCTCTCCTACGAGCAGTACTTC
j_call: TRBJ2-3; d_call: -; v_call: TRBV29-1; clone_size: few; cdr3_aa: CSVPGPPTQYF; cdr3_nt: TGCAGCGTCCCGGGACCTCCTACGCAGTATTTT
j_call: TRBJ2-7; d_call: TRBD2; v_call: TRBV11-2; clone_size: few; cdr3_aa: CASSPSWGGPEQYF; cdr3_nt: TGTGCCAGCAGCCCCAGTTGGGGGGGTCCCGAGCAGTACTTC
j_call: TRBJ1-1; d_call: TRBD1; v_call: TRBV20-1; clone_size: many; cdr3_aa: CSADGQGANTEAFF; cdr3_nt: TGCAGTGCTGACGGACAGGGGGCGAACACTGAAGCTTTCTTT
j_call: TRBJ2-7; d_call: TRBD2; v_call: TRBV20-1; clone_size: -; cdr3_aa: CSLTSGTSEQYF; cdr3_nt: TGCAGTCTAACATCCGGGACTAGCGAGCAGTACTTC
j_call: TRBJ2-5; d_call: -; v_call: TRBV5-1; clone_size: many; cdr3_aa: CASSLFGGQETQYF; cdr3_nt: TGCGCCAGCAGCTTGTTTGGGGGGCAAGAGACCCAGTACTTC
j_call: TRBJ2-7; d_call: -; v_call: TRBV20-1; clone_size: -; cdr3_aa: CSARDNGGLSYEQYF; cdr3_nt: TGCAGTGCTAGAGATAATGGGGGCCTCTCCTACGAGCAGTACTTC
j_call: TRBJ2-7; d_call: TRBD1; v_call: TRBV5-1; clone_size: many; cdr3_aa: CASSTRQGAGEQYF; cdr3_nt: TGCGCCAGCAGCACCCGACAGGGGGCAGGGGAGCAGTACTTC
j_call: TRBJ2-2; d_call: -; v_call: TRBV7-9; clone_size: many; cdr3_aa: CASRYLGNTGELFF; cdr3_nt: TGTGCCAGTCGATATCTGGGGAACACCGGGGAGCTGTTTTTT
j_call: TRBJ2-2; d_call: TRBD1; v_call: TRBV5-1; clone_size: many; cdr3_aa: CASSLRDRGGELFF; cdr3_nt: TGCGCCAGCAGCTTGAGGGACAGGGGCGGGGAGCTGTTTTTT
j_call: TRBJ2-7; d_call: -; v_call: TRBV6-2/TRBV6-3; clone_size: few; cdr3_aa: CASRVLDSLGEQYF; cdr3_nt: TGTGCCAGCAGGGTGCTGGACTCCCTAGGGGAGCAGTACTTC
j_call: TRBJ1-3; d_call: -; v_call: TRBV30; clone_size: -; cdr3_aa: CAWSPDSGNAIYF; cdr3_nt: TGTGCCTGGAGCCCGGACTCTGGAAACGCCATATATTTT
j_call: TRBJ2-1; d_call: -; v_call: TRBV27; clone_size: many; cdr3_aa: CASSFSGRHNEQFF; cdr3_nt: TGTGCCAGCAGTTTTTCAGGGAGGCACAATGAGCAGTTCTTC
j_call: TRBJ2-5; d_call: -; v_call: TRBV29-1; clone_size: many; cdr3_aa: CSVELAGQETQYF; cdr3_nt: TGCAGCGTTGAACTGGCAGGACAAGAGACCCAGTACTTC
j_call: TRBJ2-2; d_call: TRBD1; v_call: TRBV7-9; clone_size: many; cdr3_aa: CASSSTGGRNTGELFF; cdr3_nt: TGTGCCAGCAGCTCTACAGGGGGTCGAAACACCGGGGAGCTGTTTTTT
j_call: TRBJ2-4; d_call: TRBD1; v_call: TRBV5-4; clone_size: -; cdr3_aa: CASSPQTGGASIQYF; cdr3_nt: TGTGCCAGCAGCCCTCAGACAGGGGGCGCTAGCATTCAGTACTTC
j_call: TRBJ2-2; d_call: TRBD2; v_call: TRBV28; clone_size: many; cdr3_aa: CASTRGGTNTGELFF; cdr3_nt: TGTGCCAGCACCCGGGGGGGGACGAACACCGGGGAGCTGTTTTTT
j_call: TRBJ2-5; d_call: TRBD1; v_call: TRBV12-5; clone_size: many; cdr3_aa: CASGSRTGAYQETQYF; cdr3_nt: TGTGCTAGTGGTTCCAGGACAGGGGCGTACCAAGAGACCCAGTACTTC
j_call: TRBJ1-5; d_call: -; v_call: TRBV13; clone_size: -; cdr3_aa: CASSGGLRVGNQPQHF; cdr3_nt: TGTGCCAGCAGCGGGGGCCTGCGGGTCGGCAATCAGCCCCAGCATTTT
j_call: TRBJ1-1; d_call: -; v_call: TRBV11-1; clone_size: many; cdr3_aa: CASSQNRAEAFF; cdr3_nt: TGTGCCAGCAGCCAAAATCGAGCTGAAGCTTTCTTT
j_call: TRBJ2-6; d_call: -; v_call: TRBV25-1; clone_size: few; cdr3_aa: CASSEYGSGANVLTF; cdr3_nt: TGTGCCAGCAGTGAATATGGCTCTGGGGCCAACGTCCTGACTTTC
j_call: TRBJ2-3; d_call: TRBD2; v_call: TRBV5-1; clone_size: many; cdr3_aa: CASSLAPSGSREADTQYF; cdr3_nt: TGCGCCAGCAGCTTGGCCCCTAGCGGGAGCCGTGAGGCAGATACGCAGTATTTT
j_call: TRBJ2-1; d_call: TRBD2; v_call: TRBV5-1; clone_size: few; cdr3_aa: CASSLATIAGANEQFF; cdr3_nt: TGCGCCAGCAGCTTGGCCACAATAGCGGGAGCAAATGAGCAGTTCTTC
j_call: TRBJ2-1; d_call: TRBD2; v_call: TRBV10-3; clone_size: -; cdr3_aa: CAISGTVSGRVNEQFF; cdr3_nt: TGCGCCATCAGTGGGACAGTTAGCGGGAGGGTTAATGAGCAGTTCTTC
j_call: TRBJ2-2; d_call: TRBD2; v_call: TRBV6-2/TRBV6-3; clone_size: few; cdr3_aa: CASSRTSGALGGELFF; cdr3_nt: TGTGCCAGCAGTCGGACTAGCGGGGCCTTGGGCGGGGAGCTGTTTTTT
j_call: TRBJ1-1; d_call: -; v_call: TRBV30; clone_size: many; cdr3_aa: CAWSKSGRINTEAFF; cdr3_nt: TGTGCCTGGAGTAAATCGGGACGAATCAACACTGAAGCTTTCTTT
j_call: TRBJ2-1; d_call: TRBD1; v_call: TRBV5-1; clone_size: many; cdr3_aa: CASSYGTGSYNEQFF; cdr3_nt: TGTGCCAGCAGCTACGGGACAGGGTCCTACAATGAGCAGTTCTTC
j_call: TRBJ2-2; d_call: -; v_call: TRBV12-3/TRBV12-4; clone_size: many; cdr3_aa: CASSLRRENTGELFF; cdr3_nt: TGTGCCAGCAGTTTACGGCGGGAGAACACCGGGGAGCTGTTTTTT
j_call: TRBJ2-7; d_call: TRBD1; v_call: TRBV10-1; clone_size: -; cdr3_aa: CASRYRGRNEQYF; cdr3_nt: TGCGCCAGCCGGTACAGGGGTCGGAACGAGCAGTACTTC
j_call: TRBJ1-2; d_call: -; v_call: TRBV20-1; clone_size: -; cdr3_aa: CSARPESPNYGYTF; cdr3_nt: TGCAGTGCTAGACCAGAGAGCCCTAACTATGGCTACACCTTC
j_call: TRBJ2-1; d_call: TRBD1; v_call: TRBV5-6; clone_size: many; cdr3_aa: CASSEPQGVTDNEQFF; cdr3_nt: TGTGCCAGCAGCGAGCCACAGGGGGTCACGGACAATGAGCAGTTCTTC
j_call: TRBJ2-5; d_call: -; v_call: TRBV6-2/TRBV6-3; clone_size: many; cdr3_aa: CASSVEGVRETQYF; cdr3_nt: TGTGCCAGCAGTGTGGAGGGAGTAAGAGAGACCCAGTACTTC